This T cell receptor (beta chain) was found in a study of cytomegalovirus exposure and HLA in healthy donors (dated by TCRdb to 2017 to 2019). Study-wide context: According to an earlier analysis of 450 to 650 of the donors, about 180 million T cells yielded 117 million unique TCR beta sequences and around 280 Gb of sequence data. About 310 gigabases of sequencing data and tens of millions of unique TCR sequences were included in an early release covering 550 to 800 HLA-typed donors. The genetic ancestry cluster associated with self-reported Caucasian donors included 80% to 90% of the roughly 360 genotyped donors. The study aimed to test whether signatures of past pathogen exposure could be identified by cataloging public T cell receptors. Using immunosequencing, the study profiled T cell repertoires from fewer than 700 subjects and related those repertoires to cytomegalovirus serostatus. Besides the first cohort of approximately 670 subjects, a separate validation cohort made up of 90 to 150 different subjects was used. To predict cytomegalovirus infection status, the study brought together high-throughput TCR immunosequencing, statistical association of individual TCRs with disease status, and machine learning. To study patterns of TCR occurrence, a later analysis re-analyzed previously published TCR beta repertoires from 666 donors and added high-resolution HLA genotyping. Rather than drawing on any new phenotypic data, the later analysis identified candidate immune exposures from TCR beta sequences and the way those sequences occurred across donors. To decide whether each TCR beta V gene segment behaved as functional or pseudogenic, an earlier analysis of 587 of the donors relied on high-throughput TCR beta sequencing. Donor age, sex, ethnicity and CMV serostatus were compiled together with the repertoire data. A later genetic analysis took genome-wide SNP genotypes for about three fifths of the roughly 700 donors and used that subset as a discovery cohort. Every discovery cohort repertoire had been produced on one sequencing platform. HLA typing covered class I and class II loci at four-digit resolution. Typing coverage varied by locus: roughly 620-640 donors for A, B, C, DRB1 and DQB1; approximately 560 for DQA1; over 600 for DPA1; 450 to 480 for DPB1. A handful of DR-DQ haplotypes were treated as single units for association and clustering because of strong linkage in the cohort. Across 398 genotyped donors of the cohort, an average of about 240,000 unique TCR beta nucleotide sequences per donor were sequenced, and around 19% of those sequences were non-productive.

In the case of this clone: Its cognate antigen has yet to be identified. No base quality information exists; no much larger clone differs at one position.

CDR3 length: 14 amino acids, cysteine to phenylalanine. This entry keeps only the CDR3 DNA: 42 bases, framed from base 1. The germline V end is reduced by 6 bases and the J end by 5 bases; junction bases left unmatched: 9. CDR1 and CDR2 were assigned from the germline V gene as MDHEN and SYDVKM. To prepare the library, the immunoSEQ multiplex PCR assay was applied. For the multiplex PCR, a mixture combining 60 forward primers for TCR Vbeta segments and 13 reverse primers for TCR Jbeta segments was used. Amplification of the CDR3 region of rearranged TCR beta genes was performed with a multiplex PCR assay on genomic DNA. The amplified TCR beta libraries were sequenced on the Illumina HiSeq System as 87-base-pair reads. As for the authors' bioinformatics: In a later analysis, tens of millions of unique TCR beta chains were counted across the approximately 640 repertoires, and roughly 11 million of these chains were shared by at least two donors. Raw reads were error-corrected and collapsed into unique sequences with a nearest-neighbor algorithm that merged closely related sequences to remove PCR and sequencing errors. V, D and J gene segments were assigned by aligning CDR3 sequences to IMGT reference sequences. For a sequence to be retained, at least a six-nucleotide match to both a V gene segment and a J gene segment was required. A rearrangement was called productive if the CDR3 had no stop codons and remained in frame with V and J, and every other rearrangement was called non-productive. CDR3 was defined according to IMGT convention as the region running from the second conserved V-encoded cysteine to the conserved J-encoded phenylalanine. The earlier analysis of 500 to 650 of the donors excluded any sequence lacking an unambiguous match to a single V gene segment. An earlier analysis of a few hundred of the donors classified V segments as functional when productive rearrangements were above 56.7% and as segregating when the standard deviation between donors was above 5%. A statistical classification framework was built for diagnosing cytomegalovirus status from the catalog of TCR beta chain sequences. V and J gene assignment, in a later analysis, came from comparing TCR nucleotide sequences with IMGT/GENE-DB human TR gene sequences. In a later analysis, CDR3 sequences and most-parsimonious VDJ recombination scenarios were assigned using the TCRdist pipeline. In a later analysis, each TCR beta chain was defined by its CDR3 amino acid sequence together with its V-gene family, and reads lacking a unique V-gene family were excluded. As a way to deal with suspected cross-contamination and a sequencing artifact, a later analysis dropped roughly 620 nucleotide sequences that were highly shared and had low generation probability. In a later analysis, a clonal expansion index was calculated for each public chain from normalized within-repertoire ranks of inferred template counts. In a later analysis, generation probabilities were computed using a VDJ recombination model fitted to out-of-frame rearrangements, and the results were checked against IGoR. In a later analysis, TCR-TCR, TCR-HLA and TCR-CMV co-occurrence was scored with hypergeometric tests, and a repertoire-size bias correction was applied to TCR pairs. False discovery rates were estimated in a later analysis by permuting HLA or CMV assignments 20 times. In a later analysis, co-occurring TCRs were grouped with DBSCAN, and TCRdist sequence similarity was added when clustering was performed within HLA-allele-positive subsets. Repertoires with fewer than 30,000 or more than 120,000 public chains, plus five repertoires with anomalous nucleotide sharing, were excluded from co-occurrence clustering. Drawn from immuneACCESS, this table holds only the in-frame rearrangements with V and J called that TCRdb kept. Clones are partly lost; checked studies trace under half to an unresolved V gene and leave the rest unexplained. V and J calls and clone size come straight from that table; D and trimming were deduced from the DNA. For this sample the table gives approximately 140,000 clones, of which approximately 80% were detected only once. More than 1.5% of the sample is taken by the ten largest.

The cohort comprised around 700 healthy bone marrow donors. At the time of sampling, all cohort members were nominally healthy, though unrecorded immune exposures were likely present. The donor tested CMV seronegative and was one of the 352 seronegative cohort members. A peripheral blood sample was provided by each donor, and peripheral blood mononuclear cells were used for TCR beta sequencing. The Qiagen DNeasy Blood Extraction Kit was used to extract genomic DNA from the blood cell samples. Broader findings and caveats from the paper: In an earlier analysis of some 500 of the donors, most TCR beta V segments were observed in productive rearrangements about 87% or about 30% of the time, broadly matching IMGT annotations. Because HLA typing was missing for some donors at each locus, association tests included only the typed subset. It was suggested by the authors that the approach could potentially be generalized to other disease states and immunological phenotypes. For the cohort, immune exposure information was limited to CMV serostatus. The classifier was reported to diagnose cytomegalovirus status with high specificity and sensitivity in both the original cohort and the validation cohort. Because the 87-base-pair reads could not distinguish some IMGT-functional V segments, including TRBV6-2 and TRBV6-3, those segments were excluded. In vitro tests confirmed that a few of the cytomegalovirus-associated TCR beta chains recognize cytomegalovirus antigens. At a false discovery rate of 0.05, a later analysis linked about 17,000 TCR beta sequences to specific HLA alleles. In a later analysis, HLA-associated TCR beta chains showed more clonal expansion and lower generation probabilities than non-associated chains that were equally common. The cohort was sequenced for TCR beta chains only, and without alpha or paired-chain data the features that could be detected were limited. A further reported finding was that TCR beta sequences accurately predicted the HLA-A and HLA-B alleles for most subjects in the first cohort. A cluster of highly shared sequence variants was judged likely to represent a technical artifact of the sequencing pipeline. A later genetic analysis reported fewer N-insertions in productive TCRs among donors in an Asian-associated ancestry cluster than the roughly 670-donor mean. Strong co-occurrence of HLA alleles, especially DR and DQ, made assigning TCR associations to individual alleles difficult. Several of the top co-occurrence clusters appeared to be linked to parvovirus B19, influenza, CMV and Epstein-Barr virus, according to a later analysis. Because counts were too low, about 15 rarely observed V segments, including chromosome 9 orphons, were left out of the earlier analysis of several hundred of the donors. The study listed around 160 TCR beta chains as associated with cytomegalovirus. Sequencing depth was assumed to be roughly uniform across donors in the presence/absence analyses, though that assumption may not hold. According to a later analysis, TCR association rates differed among HLA loci, with DRB1 alleles showing the most associated TCRs and HLA-C alleles showing the fewest. Linkage disequilibrium might explain the correlated functional status among segregating V segments, but an unknown experimental factor could not be excluded. In a later genetic analysis, a missense DCLRE1C variant was associated with V-gene and J-gene trimming of TCR beta chains, and the association was replicated in an independent cohort. In a later analysis, most CMV-associated TCR beta chains were found to appear HLA-restricted, with HLA associations seemingly driven largely by CMV exposure. While some public TCRs were present in many individuals, most TCR sequences turned up only very rarely across donors.

The TCR sequence derives from a woman aged 40-49 years in good health and CMV-seronegative. The V and J segments used are TRBV28 and TRBJ1-2; 7 of the junction bases match TRBD1. The specimen was PBMCs. The CDR3 region reads CASSQGARGYGYTF. The DNA reads TGTGCCAGCAGCCAAGGAGCCAGGGGGTATGGCTACACCTTC.